The 11 T cell receptor beta chains presented below share a single source sample, sequenced in a study of T cells in Graves' hyperthyroidism and ophthalmopathy. RNA transcripts provided the source from which TCR beta CDR3 regions were amplified. TCR CDR3 underwent first-round RT-PCR with the HTBI primer set. TCRdb re-called the multiplex PCR reads with MiXCR, one entry per CDR3 protein. This table has about 280,000 distinct CDR3 sequences, less than 30% appearing once. Input material: blood. The receptors shown here come from a man aged 40-49 years with Graves' hyperthyroidism that later progressed to Graves' ophthalmopathy.

This clonotype was counted only a few times. The chain carries TRBV4-1 and TRBJ1-2, with 7 nucleotides matching TRBD1. The germline gives CDR1 MGHRA, CDR2 YSYEKL. This CDR3 is 14 amino acids long. Losses at the gene ends were 4 bases for V and 7 bases for J; bases not matched to a gene: 9. The CDR3 region has the DNA TGCGCCAGCAGCCCAGACGGGACAGATCGTGGCTACACCTTC. Translated, it gives CASSPDGTDRGYTF.

This clonotype was seen many times. The J gene is TRBJ2-5, the V gene TRBV7-2; TRBD2 matches at 8 bases. V was pared by 0 bases and J by 5 bases, with 5 bases of the junction left unmatched. CDR1 and CDR2 (germline): SGHTA, FQGNSA. The CDR3 sequence is 15 residues long. CDR3 nucleotides: TGTGCCAGCAGCTTAGCGCGCGGGAGGTTCGAGACCCAGTACTTC. Translated, it gives CASSLARGRFETQYF.

V is TRBV7-2 and J is TRBJ1-1; D call uncertain. Germline CDR1 reads SGHTA; CDR2 reads FQGNSA. V was cut by 4 bases and J by 7 bases, with 13 bases left in between. CDR3 length equals 13 residues. This CDR3 reads CASSSHIFDEAFF. Here the CDR3 DNA reads TGTGCCAGCAGCTCACATATCTTTGATGAAGCTTTCTTT.

In its sample, this clonotype was seen many times. The chain couples TRBV6-5 to TRBJ2-7; a weak D match, TRBD2 (5 bases). V was pared by 6 bases and J by 4 bases, with 13 bases between. Per the germline V gene, CDR1 is MNHEY and CDR2 is SVGAGI. This CDR3 is 13 amino acids long. The CDR3 here is CASSRLRRYEQYF. The CDR3 DNA follows: TGTGCCAGCAGCCGGCTGAGGAGGTACGAGCAGTACTTC.

This clonotype was observed many times. The rearrangement links TRBV7-6 to TRBJ2-2; 9 nucleotides match TRBD2. The CDR3 has 18 amino acids. J lost 0 bases, V lost 5 bases, and 10 bases had no gene match. Looked up from germline, CDR1 is SGHVS and CDR2 is FNYEAQ. The CDR3 sequence: CASSLGRAGGTNTGELFF. CDR3 nucleotides: TGTGCCAGCAGCCTGGGTCGTGCGGGAGGGACGAACACCGGGGAGCTGTTTTTT.

The rearrangement joins TRBV28 to TRBJ2-7; TRBD2 aligns across 9 bases. Trimming removed 6 bases from V and 2 bases from J; junction bases left unmatched: 5. Germline loops: CDR1 MDHEN, CDR2 SYDVKM. The length of the CDR3 is 14 residues. The CDR3 reads CASRGASGTYEQYF. The CDR3 DNA follows: TGTGCCAGCAGGGGGGCTAGCGGGACCTACGAGCAGTACTTC.

This clonotype was seen repeatedly, ten times or more. J is TRBJ1-3 and V is TRBV12-3 or TRBV12-4, with unresolved D. V dropped 6 bases and J dropped 7 bases, with 13 bases sitting between them. This CDR3 is 13 amino acids long. CDR3: CASSLGGRNTIYF. For the CDR3, the DNA is TGTGCCAGCAGCCTCGGCGGGCGGAACACCATATATTTT.

A few counts support this clonotype. This chain connects TRBV6-1 to TRBJ1-2; unclear D gene. The CDR3 spans 14 residues. Trimming removed 4 bases at V and 2 bases at J, with 11 bases between. The germline gives CDR1 MNHNS, CDR2 SASEGT. This CDR3 reads CASSVRQQNYGYTF. DNA of the CDR3: TGTGCCAGCAGTGTCCGGCAGCAGAACTATGGCTACACCTTC.

There are many counts of this clonotype. The junction shows a germline mismatch at one end, possibly a read error. This chain links TRBV5-1 with TRBJ2-5, with no clear D. The germline CDR1 and CDR2 sequences are SGHRS and YFSETQ. The CDR3 is made up of 11 amino acids. The CDR3 is CASSLQETQYF. The CDR3 bases are TGTGCCAGCAGCTTACAAGAGACCCAGTACTTC.

This clonotype was seen many times. The rearrangement uses TRBV7-8 and TRBJ2-7, with a possible D match to TRBD2 (6 bases). CDR1 and CDR2 (germline): SGHVS, FQNEAQ. The CDR3 length is 14 residues. The V end was cut by 6 bases, the J end by 2 bases, with 14 bases between. CDR3 bases: TGTGCCAGCAGTCCGAGCGGAGGGGCCTACGAGCAGTACTTC. This sequence encodes CASSPSGGAYEQYF.

This clonotype was recorded at least ten times. This chain links TRBV9 with TRBJ1-1; weak D call: TRBD1 (5 bases). Germline V gene sequence: CDR1 SGDLS, CDR2 YYNGEE. The ends were cut back, 2 bases at V and 4 bases at J, with 15 bases in the middle. The CDR3 covers 15 residues. CDR3 in amino acids: CASSVMGRVGTEAFF. As DNA, the CDR3 is TGTGCCAGCAGCGTGATGGGGCGAGTGGGCACTGAAGCTTTCTTT.